What follows are 25 T cell receptor beta chains derived from one specimen sequenced in a study of T-cell reconstitution after alpha-beta-depleted transplantation in children. The authors prepared the TCRbeta library with unique molecular identifiers. MiXCR was run by TCRdb on the PCR reads, yielding one entry per CDR3 protein. This table holds 380,000 or so distinct CDR3 sequences, approximately 12% found once. Specimen: PBMCs, collected from the stem cell graft. The receptor set was obtained from a human donor who donated a stem cell graft to a child with Fanconi anemia.

This clonotype was recorded at least ten times. The V and J genes are TRBV20-1 and TRBJ2-1; 11 bases are shared with TRBD2. This CDR3 has 15 residues. V lost 3 bases to trimming and J lost 7 bases; unmatched junction nucleotides: 8. The germline V gene has CDR1 DFQATT and CDR2 SNEGSKA (reference sequence). The CDR3 sequence: CSASFLRLAGNEQFF. The CDR3 DNA reads as TGCAGTGCTAGTTTCTTGCGACTAGCGGGGAATGAGCAGTTCTTC.

The CDR3 nucleotides read TGCGCCAGCAGCTTGGGGCAGTCGTTTAATTCACCCCTCCACTTT. It specifies CASSLGQSFNSPLHF. The V call is TRBV5-1, the J call TRBJ1-6, with D unclear. Trimming took 0 bases from V and 6 from J, leaving 10 bases between them. The V gene's germline CDR1 is SGHRS and CDR2 YFSETQ. The CDR3 has 15 amino acids. Full variable domain (remainder filled in from reference TRBV5-1 and TRBJ1-6): KAGVTQTPRYLIKTRGQQVTLSCSPISGHRSVSWYQQTPGQGLQFLFEYFSETQRNKGNFPGRFSGRQFSNSRSEMNVSTLELGDSALYLCASSLGQSFNSPLHFGNGTRLTVT.

This chain uses TRBV4-1 with TRBJ1-4; the D gene is possibly TRBD1 (5 bases). Germline V CDR1 and CDR2: MGHRA, YSYEKL. V was clipped by 3 bases and J by 6 bases, with 14 bases between them. The CDR3 consists of 15 residues. The CDR3 nucleotides are TGCGCCAGCAGCCACCTATGGGACGGAGATGAAAAACTGTTTTTT. This gives the protein CASSHLWDGDEKLFF.

This clonotype was seen a few times. The chain couples TRBV9 to TRBJ2-7; D may be TRBD1 or TRBD2 (5 bases each). The germline V gene has CDR1 SGDLS and CDR2 YYNGEE. CDR3 length: 14 amino acids. Trimming took off 4 bases at V and 0 bases at J, with 11 bases between the two ends. The CDR3: CASSPSGTSYEQYF. CDR3 nucleotide sequence: TGTGCCAGCAGCCCTAGTGGGACCTCCTACGAGCAGTACTTC. Combining the CDR3 with reference TRBV9 and TRBJ2-7 gives the whole variable domain DSGVTQTPKHLITATGQRVTLRCSPRSGDLSVYWYQQSLDQGLQFLIQYYNGEERAKGNILERFSAQQFPDLHSELNLSSLELGDSALYFCASSPSGTSYEQYFGPGTRLTVT.

The rearrangement uses TRBV4-1 and TRBJ2-7; D gene unclear. Trimming removed 4 bases from V and 3 bases from J, with 19 bases in between. The CDR3 loop spans 16 amino acids. CDR1 and CDR2 (germline): MGHRA, YSYEKL. The chain's CDR3 is CASSPRPNLTFYEQYF. The DNA of the CDR3 is TGCGCCAGCAGCCCGAGACCGAATTTAACTTTCTACGAGCAGTACTTC.

This rearrangement joins TRBV3-1 to TRBJ2-2; 8 bases match TRBD1. V shed 4 bases, J shed 4 bases, and the junction held 5 bases outside the gene matches. The CDR3 contains 15 residues. Germline V gene sequence: CDR1 LGHDT, CDR2 YNNKEL (reference sequence). DNA of the CDR3: TGTGCCAGCAGCCCCCGGGACAGGTTCACCGGGGAGCTGTTTTTT. Amino acid sequence: CASSPRDRFTGELFF.

This sequence joins TRBV7-9 and TRBJ1-4; 8 bases match TRBD1. J gave up 8 bases and V 5 bases, and 10 bases lay outside the gene matches. The germline V gene encodes CDR1 SEHNR and CDR2 FQNEAQ (reference sequence). The CDR3 consists of 15 residues. The CDR3: CASSDTGGEEEKLFF. In DNA, the CDR3 is TGTGCCAGCAGCGACACAGGGGGAGAGGAGGAAAAACTGTTTTTT.

This rearrangement joins TRBV7-3 to TRBJ2-6, with 7 bases that match TRBD1. Per the germline V gene, CDR1 is SGHTA and CDR2 is FQGTGA. The CDR3 spans 18 residues. The ends lost 1 base at V and 0 bases at J; junction bases unmatched: 6. The CDR3 loop is CASSLSPGGSSGANVLTF. DNA of the CDR3: TGTGCCAGCAGCTTAAGCCCAGGGGGTAGCTCTGGGGCCAACGTCCTGACTTTC.

This chain connects TRBV20-1 to TRBJ2-1; 8 bases match TRBD2. This CDR3 comprises 17 residues. Germline V gene lookup returns CDR1 DFQATT and CDR2 SNEGSKA (reference sequence). V lost 4 bases, J lost 1 base, and 12 bases stayed unmatched. As DNA, the CDR3 is TGCAGTGCTATGGTTCGGCTAGCGGGCGGGTCCTACAATGAGCAGTTCTTC. This translates into CSAMVRLAGGSYNEQFF.

This clonotype turned up a few times. The chain is built from TRBV12-3 or TRBV12-4 and TRBJ2-2; D not resolved. V lost 6 bases to trimming and J lost 1 base, with 15 bases between them. The length of the CDR3 is 16 residues. For the CDR3, the DNA is TGTGCCAGCAGCTACTCGGGCCTTAAGAACACCGGGGAGCTGTTTTTT. Amino acid sequence: CASSYSGLKNTGELFF.

This clonotype was picked up many times. The rearrangement uses TRBV12-3 or TRBV12-4 and TRBJ1-1; D is undetermined. The ends were cut back, 7 bases at V and 1 base at J, with 13 bases in the middle. The CDR3 is 14 amino acids. CDR3 region: CASTRPGANTEAFF. In DNA form, the CDR3 reads TGTGCCAGCACCCGACCCGGAGCGAACACTGAAGCTTTCTTT.

This clonotype was found a few times. The J gene is TRBJ2-2, the V gene TRBV19, with TRBD1 identical over 9 bases. Trimming cost V 3 bases and J 3 bases; bases outside gene matches: 5. CDR3 length: 16 residues. Germline-derived CDR1 and CDR2 are LNHDA and SQIVND (reference sequence). The CDR3 DNA reads as TGTGCCAGTAGTATCTTGGGACAGGGCCACACCGGGGAGCTGTTTTTT. Translated: CASSILGQGHTGELFF.

This clonotype has ten or more counts. The V gene is TRBV7-9, the J gene TRBJ2-5, with D maybe TRBD1 (5 bases). This CDR3 has 13 residues. V was cut by 5 bases and J by 6 bases, with 13 bases left in between. CDR1 is SEHNR and CDR2 is FQNEAQ in the germline V gene (reference sequence). Here the CDR3 DNA reads TGTGCCAGCAGCCTGGGGCAGGGTCAGACCCAGTACTTC. Its protein product is CASSLGQGQTQYF.

This clonotype was observed a handful of times. The rearrangement joins TRBV5-6 to TRBJ1-1; 7 positions match TRBD1. Trimming cost V 2 bases and J 4 bases; bases outside gene matches: 14. The CDR3 contains 17 residues. Germline V gene lookup returns CDR1 SGHDT and CDR2 YYEEEE. Written as DNA, the CDR3 is TGTGCCAGCAGCTTCGAGACAGGGCTGGGGGGCTCCACTGAAGCTTTCTTT. Amino acid sequence: CASSFETGLGGSTEAFF.

At least ten counts were recorded for this clonotype. The V and J genes are TRBV4-3 and TRBJ2-5; D might be TRBD2 (5 bases). This CDR3 comprises 15 residues. V was cut by 1 base and J by 2 bases, with 11 bases left in between. Per the germline V gene, CDR1 is LGHNA and CDR2 is YSLEER. The CDR3 is CASSQARGSQETQYF. Here the CDR3 DNA reads TGCGCCAGCAGCCAAGCCCGAGGGTCGCAAGAGACCCAGTACTTC.

The V call is TRBV4-1, the J call TRBJ1-3, with 7 bases aligning to TRBD1. Germline assignment: CDR1 MGHRA and CDR2 YSYEKL. CDR3 length: 16 amino acids. Trimming cost V 4 bases and J 2 bases; bases outside gene matches: 8. Here the CDR3 DNA reads TGCGCCAGCAGCCCTGGACAGGCGACTCCTGGAAACACCATATATTTT. Protein sequence: CASSPGQATPGNTIYF.

This clonotype was picked up a small number of times. The chain links TRBV9 to TRBJ2-7; no firm D call. The length of the CDR3 is 16 residues. Between the trimmed V and J ends, which lost 3 bases and 3 bases, there was a span of 19 bases. The V gene's germline CDR1 is SGDLS and CDR2 YYNGEE. This chain's CDR3 is CASSASPRTDRYEQYF. The CDR3 bases are TGTGCCAGCAGCGCTTCTCCCCGGACGGATCGCTACGAGCAGTACTTC.

This clonotype was seen a few times. The rearrangement uses TRBV20-1 and TRBJ2-3; possibly TRBD2 for D (6 bases). The CDR3 runs to 14 residues. Trimming removed 6 bases at V and 1 base at J, with 14 bases between. Germline-derived CDR1 and CDR2 are DFQATT and SNEGSKA (reference sequence). DNA of the CDR3: TGCAGTGCCGCGGGACCCAGGGGCACAGATACGCAGTATTTT. It yields the protein CSAAGPRGTDTQYF.

The CDR3 DNA follows: TGCAGTGCTAATCCGAATATGAACACTGAAGCTTTCTTT. This codes for CSANPNMNTEAFF. J is TRBJ1-1 and V is TRBV20-1, with D unclear. The CDR3 spans 13 residues. Trimming took 4 bases from V and 0 from J, leaving 9 bases between them. Germline CDR1 DFQATT, CDR2 SNEGSKA (reference sequence).

This clonotype was found a few times. The chain employs TRBV5-6 and TRBJ1-6; 8 nucleotides agree with TRBD1. The CDR3 contains 15 residues. Trimming at V came to 4 bases and at J to 13 bases, leaving 13 bases not matched to a gene. The germline gives CDR1 SGHDT, CDR2 YYEEEE. CDR3 residues: CASSLIGQGEGPLHF. The CDR3, as DNA: TGTGCCAGCAGCCTCATCGGACAGGGCGAGGGGCCCCTCCACTTT.

The V call is TRBV15, the J call TRBJ1-4; no firm D call. CDR1 is LNHNV, CDR2 YYDKDF, per germline (reference sequence). Trimming shortened V by 1 base and J by 3 bases, and 6 bases separated the two germline ends. The CDR3 contains 14 residues. This CDR3 reads CATSRVVPNEKLFF. The CDR3 DNA sequence: TGTGCCACCAGCAGAGTAGTGCCTAATGAAAAACTGTTTTTT.

This clonotype was seen once. The conserved phenylalanine or tryptophan is not found at the CDR3 terminus, so this likely reflects a read error. This chain joins TRBV18 and TRBJ2-5, with D possibly being TRBD1 (5 bases). The CDR3 runs 14 residues. Germline V gene data show CDR1 as KGHSH and CDR2 as LQKENI. The V gene lost 0 bases and the J gene lost 1 base, with 6 bases spanning the gap. For the CDR3, the DNA is TGTGCCAGCTCACCACCGGGGCGCCAAGAGACCCAGTACTAC. Encoded protein: CASSPPGRQETQYY.

The chain couples TRBV28 to TRBJ2-1; tentatively, D is TRBD1 (6 bases). The CDR3 extends over 15 amino acids. Deletions cut 2 bases from V and 4 bases from J, with 12 bases between. The V gene's germline CDR1 is MDHEN and CDR2 SYDVKM. CDR3: CASSLGAGAYNEQFF. The CDR3 nucleotides are TGTGCCAGCAGTTTAGGGGCAGGGGCATACAATGAGCAGTTCTTC.

The chain is built from TRBV3-1 and TRBJ2-1; 7 nucleotides align to TRBD2. CDR3 length equals 15 residues. Germline V CDR1 and CDR2: LGHDT, YNNKEL (reference sequence). V gave up 3 bases and J gave up 8 bases; unmatched junction bases: 10. Written as DNA, the CDR3 is TGTGCCAGCAGCCAGGGGCACGCGGGGGAGGATGAGCAGTTCTTC. It is translated as CASSQGHAGEDEQFF.

This clonotype was detected a few times. The gene calls are TRBV24-1 and TRBJ2-1; 7 positions match TRBD1. V was clipped by 4 bases and J by 2 bases; unmatched bases: 7. This CDR3 region has 16 residues. Looked up from germline, CDR1 is KGHDR and CDR2 is SFDVKD. The CDR3 nucleotides read TGTGCCACCAGTGACAAGGGGGCGCGGACCTACAATGAGCAGTTCTTC. As protein: CATSDKGARTYNEQFF.